This T cell receptor beta chain was sequenced during a study of blood T cell repertoires in COVID-19. In the original workflow: Counts of nucleated cells, estimated from reference gene primer amplification, were obtained. The data were produced by immunoSEQ multiplex PCR, yet TCRdb's version contains in-frame clones alone and is incomplete. The V and J calls and clone size are taken from that table; D and trimming were inferred from the DNA. Of some 300,000 clones listed, roughly 90% are singletons. CDR1 and CDR2 (germline): SGHRS, YFSETQ. J gave up 5 bases and V 0 bases, and 5 bases lay outside the gene matches. CDR3 length: 16 residues.

Sequencing used peripheral blood. V and J are TRBV5-1 and TRBJ2-5, with 12 bases aligning to TRBD2. The TCR was taken from a woman in her seventies with COVID-19, enrolled during active disease. The CDR3 DNA is TGCGCCAGCAGCTTGGCTAGCGGGGGGGTTATGGAGACCCAGTACTTC. Its protein product is CASSLASGGVMETQYF.